The 21 T cell receptor beta chains below all came from one sample that was sequenced in a study of shared clonotypes between healthy human individuals. Here immunoSEQ multiplex PCR was the method, and the copy in TCRdb shows in-frame clones only, minus some. This sample yields roughly 1,600,000 clones, of which approximately 98.5% are seen a single time; roughly 0.36% belongs to the top ten. Sequencing used naive CD4+ T cells sorted from blood. As for subset: CD45RA+ positively selected. The receptors were gathered from a man aged 30 to 39 in good health.

The rearrangement joins TRBV28 to TRBJ2-2; TRBD1 aligns across 7 bases. Germline CDR1 reads MDHEN; CDR2 reads SYDVKM. Trimming cost V 6 bases and J 1 base; bases outside gene matches: 5. The CDR3 consists of 15 residues. CDR3 loop: CASRNTGVNTGELFF. Here the CDR3 DNA reads TGTGCCAGCAGGAATACAGGGGTGAACACCGGGGAGCTGTTTTTT. The full variable domain, its missing parts supplied by reference TRBV28 and TRBJ2-2, is DVKVTQSSRYLVKRTGEKVFLECVQDMDHENMFWYRQDPGLGLRLIYFSYDVKMKEKGDIPEGYSVSREKKERFSLILESASTNQTSMYLCASRNTGVNTGELFFGEGSRLTVL.

For the CDR3, the DNA is TGTGCCAGCACCCTTTCTGGACAGGCAGCTTTCTTT. Its protein is CASTLSGQAAFF. The chain is built from TRBV28 and TRBJ1-1; 7 nucleotides align to TRBD1. This CDR3 spans 12 amino acids. V shed 7 bases, J shed 10 bases, and the junction held 9 bases outside the gene matches. Germline CDR1 reads MDHEN; CDR2 reads SYDVKM.

The rearrangement links TRBV29-1 to TRBJ2-1; D may be TRBD1 (6 bases). The germline V gene encodes CDR1 SQVTM and CDR2 ANQGSEA. CDR3 length: 15 amino acids. V gave up 4 bases and J gave up 6 bases, with 19 bases separating them. The CDR3 reads CSVVRIGSGANEQFF. The DNA of the CDR3 is TGCAGCGTTGTTCGCATAGGCTCAGGGGCCAATGAGCAGTTCTTC.

This chain uses TRBV6-5 with TRBJ2-2; TRBD2 agrees at 10 bases. CDR1 MNHEY and CDR2 SVGAGI come from the germline V gene. This CDR3 comprises 14 residues. J was trimmed by 7 bases and V by 6 bases; bases with no gene match: 5. The CDR3 region has the DNA TGTGCCAGCAGGACCCTAGCGGGAGTCGGGGAGCTGTTTTTT. Protein product: CASRTLAGVGELFF.

The genes are TRBV18 and TRBJ2-7; 8 bases agree with TRBD2. V shed 1 base and J 2 bases; nucleotides not matched to a gene: 10. Germline loops: CDR1 KGHSH, CDR2 LQKENI. The CDR3 runs 17 residues. The CDR3 loop is CASSPQVASGLTYEQYF. The CDR3 nucleotides read TGTGCCAGCTCACCACAGGTAGCTAGCGGGCTCACCTACGAGCAGTACTTC.

The chain is built from TRBV14 and TRBJ2-2; D perhaps matches TRBD2 (6 bases). Trimming stripped 0 bases from V and 5 bases from J, with 10 bases between. Germline CDR1 and CDR2: SGHDN and FVKESK. The CDR3 is 15 residues long. CDR3 protein: CASSQDPLATGELFF. For the CDR3, the DNA is TGTGCCAGCAGCCAAGATCCCCTAGCGACCGGGGAGCTGTTTTTT.

This chain connects TRBV10-3 to TRBJ1-1; D is possibly TRBD1 (5 bases). The V gene's germline CDR1 is ENHRY and CDR2 SYGVKD. The CDR3 consists of 13 residues. V gave up 10 bases and J gave up 3 bases, with 15 bases separating them. As DNA, the CDR3 is TGTGCCACCAACTACGGAGGGGACACTGAAGCTTTCTTT. It yields the protein CATNYGGDTEAFF.

This clone was counted a single time. The chain combines TRBV7-2 with TRBJ2-5; D might be TRBD2 (5 bases). V lost 3 bases to trimming and J lost 3 bases, with 11 bases between them. CDR3 length: 14 amino acids. CDR1 is SGHTA, CDR2 FQGNSA, per germline. The CDR3 is CASSFPSGKETQYF. CDR3 DNA sequence: TGTGCCAGCAGCTTCCCCAGCGGTAAAGAGACCCAGTACTTC.

This chain uses TRBV2 with TRBJ2-7; TRBD1 matches 9 bases. The germline gives CDR1 SNHLY, CDR2 FYNNEI. V gave up 3 bases and J gave up 5 bases; unmatched junction bases: 5. The CDR3 has 14 amino acids. CDR3 loop: CASSDGTGQDEQYF. The CDR3 DNA follows: TGTGCCAGCAGTGATGGGACAGGGCAAGACGAGCAGTACTTC.

The chain links TRBV7-2 to TRBJ2-7; D might be TRBD2 (6 bases). Germline V gene data show CDR1 as SGHTA and CDR2 as FQGNSA. The V and J ends lost 1 base and 1 base respectively, with 14 bases between them. The CDR3 sequence is 16 residues long. The CDR3 nucleotides read TGTGCCAGCAGCTTAGAAGCGGGCCTCGTATCCTACGAGCAGTACTTC. Its translation: CASSLEAGLVSYEQYF.

This clone has just one count. This chain uses TRBV5-1 with TRBJ2-5; D gene unclear. The V and J ends lost 5 bases and 2 bases respectively, with 4 bases between them. This CDR3 spans 11 amino acids. The germline V gene encodes CDR1 SGHRS and CDR2 YFSETQ. The CDR3 coding sequence is TGCGCCAGCAGAGAACAAGAGACCCAGTACTTC. Residues: CASREQETQYF.

The V gene is TRBV5-1, the J gene TRBJ2-2; no clear D. In germline, CDR1 is SGHRS, CDR2 YFSETQ. Trimming took 4 bases from V and 4 from J, leaving 14 bases between them. CDR3 length: 15 residues. The CDR3 region has the DNA TGCGCCAGCAGCGGAACAACTTCAGGCACCGGGGAGCTGTTTTTT. Translated, it gives CASSGTTSGTGELFF.

The J gene is TRBJ2-7, the V gene TRBV27, with D perhaps matching TRBD1 (6 bases). Trimming stripped 6 bases from V and 8 bases from J, with 17 bases between. The germline V gene has CDR1 MNHEY and CDR2 SMNVEV (reference sequence). The length of the CDR3 is 13 residues. This CDR3 reads CASSLMGRGQQYF. CDR3 nucleotide sequence: TGTGCCAGCAGCCTTATGGGCAGGGGTCAGCAGTACTTC.

This sequence joins TRBV11-3 and TRBJ2-1; D remains ambiguous. This CDR3 contains 16 residues. The germline V gene encodes CDR1 SGHNT and CDR2 YENEEA. V was trimmed by 5 bases and J by 0 bases, leaving 14 bases between them. As DNA, the CDR3 is TGTGCCAGCAGCCCAACGCCGGAGAGCTCCTACAATGAGCAGTTCTTC. Translating gives CASSPTPESSYNEQFF.

This chain joins TRBV11-3 and TRBJ2-1; D is unclear. Trimming cost V 5 bases and J 0 bases, with 11 bases left between them. The CDR3 spans 15 residues. Germline V gene data show CDR1 as SGHNT and CDR2 as YENEEA. In DNA, the CDR3 is TGTGCCAGCAGCAAAACTCGATACTCCTACAATGAGCAGTTCTTC. Amino acid sequence: CASSKTRYSYNEQFF. Full variable domain (missing parts from reference TRBV11-3 and TRBJ2-1): EAGVVQSPRYKIIEKKQPVAFWCNPISGHNTLYWYLQNLGQGPELLIRYENEEAVDDSQLPKDRFSAERLKGVDSTLKIQPAELGDSAVYLCASSKTRYSYNEQFFGPGTRLTVL.

V gene TRBV6-5 combines with J gene TRBJ1-4; no clear D. The CDR3 is 14 residues long. The germline gives CDR1 MNHEY, CDR2 SVGAGI. V gave up 4 bases and J gave up 11 bases, with 17 bases separating them. CDR3 sequence: CASSLSRSPGKLFF. For the CDR3, the DNA is TGTGCCAGCAGTTTATCGCGAAGCCCTGGGAAACTGTTTTTT.

The chain carries TRBV5-1 and TRBJ2-5, with D possibly called TRBD1 or TRBD2 (6 bases each). V dropped 5 bases and J dropped 4 bases, with 15 bases sitting between them. Germline loops: CDR1 SGHRS, CDR2 YFSETQ. This CDR3 is built from 14 residues. The CDR3: CASSPGGGRETQYF. The DNA for the CDR3 is TGCGCCAGCAGTCCCGGAGGGGGGAGAGAGACCCAGTACTTC. Based on the CDR3 plus reference TRBV5-1 and TRBJ2-5, the full variable domain is KAGVTQTPRYLIKTRGQQVTLSCSPISGHRSVSWYQQTPGQGLQFLFEYFSETQRNKGNFPGRFSGRQFSNSRSEMNVSTLELGDSALYLCASSPGGGRETQYFGPGTRLLVL.

The chain carries TRBV12-1 and TRBJ2-1. TRBV12-1 has pseudogene status. The CDR3 extends over 15 amino acids. DNA of the CDR3: TGTGCCAGCAGCCATCACAAGGGTCACTACAATGAGCAGTTCTTC. This codes for CASSHHKGHYNEQFF.

V and J are TRBV6-1 and TRBJ2-1, with 8 bases fitting TRBD2. Looked up from germline, CDR1 is MNHNS and CDR2 is SASEGT. The CDR3 sequence is 17 residues long. The V and J ends lost 0 bases and 1 base, in that order; junction bases with no gene match: 5. Here the CDR3 reads CASSEALTGGSYNEQFF. In DNA form, the CDR3 reads TGTGCCAGCAGTGAAGCGCTAACGGGAGGGTCCTACAATGAGCAGTTCTTC.

This chain joins TRBV14 and TRBJ1-1; TRBD1 agrees at 9 bases. The CDR3 is 15 residues long. V lost 1 base to trimming and J lost 7 bases; unmatched junction nucleotides: 7. Germline lookup yields CDR1 SGHDN and CDR2 FVKESK. The CDR3 here is CASSQGPGQGREAFF. The CDR3 coding sequence is TGTGCCAGCAGCCAAGGCCCGGGACAGGGCCGTGAAGCTTTCTTT.

This chain connects TRBV4-2 to TRBJ2-1; 7 nucleotides line up with TRBD2. The CDR3 has 16 amino acids. With V trimmed by 4 bases and J by 3 bases, 9 bases remained unmatched. CDR1 is LGHNA, CDR2 YNFKEQ, per germline. The DNA of the CDR3 is TGTGCCAGCAGCCCCAGAGCGGGACCTAACTACAATGAGCAGTTCTTC. This translates into CASSPRAGPNYNEQFF.